The clone carrying this T cell receptor beta chain was seen once. This record belongs to a study of blood T cell repertoires in COVID-19. Study-level background: COVID-19 samples, acute and convalescent, were from the United States, Italy and Spain.

Residents of around 24 US areas, aged roughly 18 to 89 years, made up the participants. The study counted Cohort 3 donors as recovered given two negative PCRs, clearance, or symptom resolution. As handled by the study authors: Estimation of nucleated cell counts relied on the amplification of reference gene primers. The repertoire was sequenced with immunoSEQ multiplex PCR; TCRdb's copy has only in-frame clones and lacks some. V and J calls and clone size follow that table, whereas D and trimming were derived from the DNA. The table lists 85,000 to 130,000 clones, 86% of them singletons. Germline-derived CDR1 and CDR2 are LNHDA and SQIVND (reference sequence). The CDR3 contains 16 residues. The ends lost 4 bases at V and 3 bases at J; junction bases unmatched: 7.

The V and J genes are TRBV19 and TRBJ2-2; TRBD1 matches at 8 bases. The sequenced material came from PBMCs or T cells enriched from blood (not recorded which). The TCR originated in a woman in her fifties or sixties who had recovered from COVID-19. CDR3 residues: CASSRGQGWHTGELFF. The CDR3 DNA sequence: TGTGCCAGTAGTAGAGGACAGGGCTGGCACACCGGGGAGCTGTTTTTT. The variable domain in full, completed from reference TRBV19 and TRBJ2-2, reads DGGITQSPKYLFRKEGQNVTLSCEQNLNHDAMYWYRQDPGQGLRLIYYSQIVNDFQKGDIAEGYSVSREKKESFPLTVTSAQKNPTAFYLCASSRGQGWHTGELFFGEGSRLTVL.